The 26 T cell receptor beta chains listed next were all sequenced from one sample in a study of blood T cell repertoires in COVID-19. TCRdb keeps only in-frame clones here, not all; method: immunoSEQ multiplex PCR. The table shows under 450,000 clones, with roughly 90% occurring only once. Sequencing was done on a sample of peripheral blood. Every receptor here comes from a woman between 35 and 50 years old with COVID-19, enrolled during active disease.

This clone occurred once. CDR3 region: CASSPIGTGKPQHF. CDR3 nucleotide sequence: TGTGCCAGCAGCCCGATAGGGACAGGGAAGCCCCAGCATTTT. The rearrangement uses TRBV7-9 and TRBJ1-5, with TRBD1 matching over 9 bases. CDR1 is SEHNR, CDR2 FQNEAQ, per germline (reference sequence). V shed 5 bases, J shed 8 bases, and the junction held 7 bases outside the gene matches. CDR3 length: 14 residues.

CDR3 sequence reads: CASSDISATKLAFF. CDR3 coding DNA: TGTGCCAGCAGTGATATTTCGGCCACTAAACTGGCTTTCTTT. The chain uses TRBV2 and TRBJ1-1; D call uncertain. Trimming cost V 3 bases and J 11 bases, with 19 bases left between them. The germline gives CDR1 SNHLY, CDR2 FYNNEI. The CDR3 is 14 amino acids.

The gene calls are TRBV11-2 and TRBJ1-1; D gene unclear. The CDR3 runs 14 residues. The germline V gene encodes CDR1 SGHAT and CDR2 FQNNGV. Trimming pared 3 bases from V and 0 bases from J, leaving 8 bases between. CDR3 loop: CASSFNFMNTEAFF. DNA of the CDR3: TGTGCCAGCAGCTTTAACTTCATGAACACTGAAGCTTTCTTT.

V usage is TRBV7-2 and J usage is TRBJ2-5; 13 bases match TRBD2. Germline V CDR1 and CDR2: SGHTA, FQGNSA. The CDR3 contains 16 residues. Trimming cost V 1 base and J 4 bases; bases outside gene matches: 3. The chain's CDR3 is CASSLDRTSGRETQYF. Here the CDR3 DNA reads TGTGCCAGCAGCTTAGACCGGACTAGCGGGAGAGAGACCCAGTACTTC.

The chain carries TRBV7-6 and TRBJ2-5; D might be TRBD2 (7 bases). CDR3 length: 15 amino acids. Trimming stripped 4 bases from V and 4 bases from J, with 16 bases between. Looked up from germline, CDR1 is SGHVS and CDR2 is FNYEAQ. CDR3 amino acids: CASSSGDRGAETQYF. The CDR3 DNA reads as TGTGCCAGCAGCTCAGGAGACCGGGGGGCAGAGACCCAGTACTTC.

V is TRBV30 and J is TRBJ1-2, with 7 positions matching TRBD1. The CDR3 is made up of 16 amino acids. Germline CDR1 is GTSNPN and CDR2 is SVGIG (reference sequence). Trimming at V came to 2 bases and at J to 2 bases, leaving 11 bases not matched to a gene. CDR3 sequence reads: CAWSPGGQGGNYGYTF. The CDR3 region has the DNA TGTGCCTGGAGTCCAGGGGGTCAGGGGGGAAACTATGGCTACACCTTC.

V gene TRBV6-6 combines with J gene TRBJ1-2; D possibly corresponds to TRBD1 (6 bases). Germline V gene lookup returns CDR1 MNHNY and CDR2 SVGAGI (reference sequence). Trimming left V 7 bases short and J 3 bases short, with 9 bases between. This CDR3 is built from 12 residues. The CDR3 DNA is TGTGCCAGCAAGAGACAGGACTATGGCTACACCTTC. Translation gives CASKRQDYGYTF.

The chain combines TRBV27 with TRBJ2-7; D is possibly TRBD2 (6 bases). V was trimmed by 5 bases and J by 2 bases, leaving 7 bases between them. The germline V gene encodes CDR1 MNHEY and CDR2 SMNVEV (reference sequence). The CDR3 runs to 12 residues. The CDR3 bases are TGTGCCAGCAGTGGCGGGGCCTACGAGCAGTACTTC. This encodes CASSGGAYEQYF.

The V gene is TRBV5-1, the J gene TRBJ1-1, with unresolved D. Germline V gives CDR1 SGHRS, CDR2 YFSETQ. This CDR3 has 13 residues. V was clipped by 7 bases and J by 3 bases, with 13 bases between them. The CDR3 DNA follows: TGCGCCAGCCGTCTCGTGAGGGACACTGAAGCTTTCTTT. It translates to CASRLVRDTEAFF.

This clone has only one observation. The chain combines TRBV28 with TRBJ1-5, with a weak D call TRBD1 (6 bases). The ends were cut back, 7 bases at V and 1 base at J, with 11 bases in the middle. Per the germline V gene, CDR1 is MDHEN and CDR2 is SYDVKM. The length of the CDR3 is 14 residues. CDR3 sequence reads: CASTLGTSNQPQHF. DNA for the CDR3: TGTGCCAGCACCCTGGGGACAAGCAATCAGCCCCAGCATTTT.

The CDR3 sequence: CASSLVGGRGAPYNEQFF. The CDR3 DNA follows: TGTGCCAGCAGCTTGGTGGGTGGGCGGGGTGCACCCTACAATGAGCAGTTCTTC. The chain recombines TRBV5-4 with TRBJ2-1; D may be TRBD2 (6 bases). The CDR3 length is 18 residues. V gave up 0 bases and J gave up 2 bases, with 18 bases separating them. Germline CDR1 is SGHNT and CDR2 is YYREEE (reference sequence). The full variable domain, with the rest looked up from reference TRBV5-4 and TRBJ2-1, is ETGVTQSPTHLIKTRGQQVTLRCSSQSGHNTVSWYQQALGQGPQFIFQYYREEENGRGNFPPRFSGLQFPNYSSELNVNALELDDSALYLCASSLVGGRGAPYNEQFFGPGTRLTVL.

The chain combines TRBV19 with TRBJ2-1; 13 bases align to TRBD2. The CDR3 runs to 15 residues. In germline, CDR1 is LNHDA, CDR2 SQIVND (reference sequence). Trimming removed 6 bases from V and 8 bases from J; junction bases left unmatched: 7. CDR3 sequence reads: CASSPRLAGGDEQFF. The CDR3 bases are TGTGCCAGTAGCCCGAGACTAGCGGGGGGTGATGAGCAGTTCTTC.

The chain links TRBV6-2 or TRBV6-3 to TRBJ2-7, with D unresolved. Trimming took off 5 bases at V and 3 bases at J, with 11 bases between the two ends. In germline, CDR1 is MNHEY, CDR2 SVGEGT. The length of the CDR3 is 13 residues. The chain's CDR3 is CASSLTPIYEQYF. In DNA, the CDR3 is TGTGCCAGCAGTCTGACTCCCATCTACGAGCAGTACTTC.

The rearrangement uses TRBV3-1 (or the pseudogene TRBV3-2) and TRBJ2-3, with 7 positions matching TRBD2. The CDR3 length is 15 residues. The J segment lost 1 base and the V segment lost 8 bases, leaving 9 bases of the junction unmatched. Germline V gene lookup returns CDR1 LGHDT and CDR2 YNNKEL (reference sequence). CDR3 residues: CASGYAAGGTDTQYF. As DNA, the CDR3 is TGTGCCAGCGGCTACGCCGCGGGAGGCACAGATACGCAGTATTTT.

The rearrangement joins TRBV29-1 to TRBJ2-4, with 8 bases aligning to TRBD2. J lost 8 bases, V lost 4 bases, and 4 bases had no gene match. CDR1 is SQVTM and CDR2 is ANQGSEA in the germline V gene. There are 12 residues in the CDR3. CDR3 coding DNA: TGCAGCGTTGGAGTAGCGGGGCACATTCAGTACTTC. Translation gives CSVGVAGHIQYF.

The chain is built from TRBV7-8 and TRBJ2-7; D may be TRBD2 (5 bases). Between the trimmed V and J ends, which lost 5 bases and 3 bases, there was a span of 11 bases. This CDR3 spans 13 amino acids. Germline values: CDR1 SGHVS, CDR2 FQNEAQ. CDR3 sequence: CASSPGVNYEQYF. As DNA, the CDR3 is TGTGCCAGCAGCCCCGGGGTTAACTACGAGCAGTACTTC.

As regards this clone: Other DNA sequences in this sample translate to the same CDR3. This rearrangement joins TRBV10-3 to TRBJ1-2, with 8 nucleotides matching TRBD1. V dropped 2 bases and J dropped 5; count of bases not matched to a gene: 4. The CDR3 spans 14 residues. Germline V gene lookup returns CDR1 ENHRY and CDR2 SYGVKD. CDR3 nucleotides: TGTGCCATCAGTGAGCAGGGGGCTAGGTATGGCTACACCTTC. Protein sequence: CAISEQGARYGYTF.

The J gene is TRBJ1-5, the V gene TRBV9; D ambiguous. Trimming removed 0 bases at V and 0 bases at J, with 4 bases between. Germline-derived CDR1 and CDR2 are SGDLS and YYNGEE. This CDR3 region has 14 residues. The chain's CDR3 is CASSVDISNQPQHF. CDR3 sequence (DNA): TGTGCCAGCAGCGTAGATATTAGCAATCAGCCCCAGCATTTT.

This clone has only a few counts. The chain carries TRBV15 and TRBJ1-5; perhaps TRBD1 as D (6 bases). Germline CDR1 and CDR2: LNHNV and YYDKDF (reference sequence). CDR3 length: 13 amino acids. V was trimmed by 9 bases and J by 3 bases, leaving 12 bases between them. The CDR3 loop reads CATNRDTNQPQHF. The CDR3 coding sequence is TGTGCCACGAATAGGGACACCAATCAGCCCCAGCATTTT.

With regard to this clone: One junction end does not reproduce the germline sequence, and a read error may be involved. The chain combines TRBV7-8 with TRBJ1-4, with D possibly being TRBD1 (5 bases). This CDR3 is 14 amino acids long. Germline V gives CDR1 SGHVS, CDR2 FQNEAQ. For the CDR3, the DNA is TGTGCCAGCAGTCAATGGACAACGAATGAAAAACTGTTTTTT. This gives the protein CASSQWTTNEKLFF.

The sample holds a few counts of this clone. This chain connects TRBV5-6 to TRBJ2-2; TRBD1 might be the D (5 bases). Trimming left V 0 bases short and J 3 bases short, with 9 bases between. CDR3 length: 15 amino acids. Per the germline V gene, CDR1 is SGHDT and CDR2 is YYEEEE. The CDR3 DNA follows: TGTGCCAGCAGCTTGGTAGGGGCTGACACCGGGGAGCTGTTTTTT. As protein: CASSLVGADTGELFF.

This clone was seen a single time. The chain has TRBV5-1 and TRBJ1-3; D gene ambiguous. The CDR3 contains 15 residues. V was pared by 0 bases and J by 4 bases, with 11 bases between. CDR1 and CDR2 (germline): SGHRS, YFSETQ. CDR3 DNA: TGCGCCAGCAGCTTGGACATACCCAACGGAAACACCATATATTTT. Protein sequence: CASSLDIPNGNTIYF.

The chain has TRBV19 and TRBJ2-2; TRBD1 might be the D (8 bases). CDR3 length: 15 amino acids. The germline CDR1 and CDR2 sequences are LNHDA and SQIVND (reference sequence). V gave up 8 bases and J gave up 3 bases, with 16 bases separating them. This chain's CDR3 is CASYNRGGYTGELFF. The CDR3 DNA reads TGTGCCAGTTATAACAGGGGGGGGTACACCGGGGAGCTGTTTTTT.

This clone was detected only once. This chain links TRBV28 with TRBJ1-5; tentative D call: TRBD1 (5 bases). V lost 6 bases and J lost 7, with 10 bases in between. The CDR3 consists of 12 residues. Germline assignment: CDR1 MDHEN and CDR2 SYDVKM. This chain's CDR3 is CASSRVRQPQHF. CDR3 in DNA: TGTGCCAGCAGCAGGGTCAGGCAGCCCCAGCATTTT.

The chain is built from TRBV7-6 and TRBJ1-1, with D tentatively TRBD1 (5 bases). The CDR3 extends over 17 amino acids. Between the trimmed V and J ends, which lost 2 bases and 0 bases, there was a span of 16 bases. Germline V gene data show CDR1 as SGHVS and CDR2 as FNYEAQ. CDR3 sequence reads: CASSLSGALLMNTEAFF. In DNA form, the CDR3 reads TGTGCCAGCAGCTTATCTGGGGCACTACTAATGAACACTGAAGCTTTCTTT.

The J gene is TRBJ1-6, the V gene TRBV19, with D possibly TRBD1 on 6 matching bases. The CDR3 has 13 amino acids. The germline V gene encodes CDR1 LNHDA and CDR2 SQIVND (reference sequence). V lost 10 bases and J 7 bases, leaving 14 bases between the germline ends. Written as DNA, the CDR3 is TGTGCCACCGGACAGAACAGGAATTCACCCCTCCACTTT. Protein: CATGQNRNSPLHF.